This paragraph covers one T cell receptor (beta chain) sequence. This sample is part of a study of shared clonotypes between healthy human individuals. The assay was immunoSEQ multiplex PCR, and TCRdb's table has in-frame clones only and misses some. The profile covers 2 million to 2.5 million clones, with over 85% appearing a single time and 0.1% to 0.15% taken by the ten largest. Deletions cut 0 bases from V and 7 bases from J, with 11 bases between. CDR1 is SGHNT and CDR2 is YYREEE in the germline V gene (reference sequence). CDR3 length equals 14 residues. The TCR originated in a man between 18 and 35 years old in good health. V is TRBV5-4 and J is TRBJ2-1; unclear D gene. Sequenced: naive CD4+ T cells sorted from blood. Subset denoted: CD45RA+ positively selected. In DNA, the CDR3 is TGTGCCAGCAGCTTGGCTAGTGGGCAGAATGAGCAGTTCTTC. The encoded protein is CASSLASGQNEQFF. The full variable domain, its missing parts supplied by reference TRBV5-4 and TRBJ2-1, is ETGVTQSPTHLIKTRGQQVTLRCSSQSGHNTVSWYQQALGQGPQFIFQYYREEENGRGNFPPRFSGLQFPNYSSELNVNALELDDSALYLCASSLASGQNEQFFGPGTRLTVL.